What follows are 26 T cell receptor beta chains derived from one specimen sequenced in a study of human T cells and chemical hapten exposure. MiXCR, applied by TCRdb to the RACE reads, yields one record per CDR3 protein. The sample has 84,000 or so distinct CDR3 sequences, around 9.6% seen once; the top ten hold about 2.5%. This sample's time point: patch test 2, 6 weeks after DPC sensitization. Treatment defined: therapeutic diphenylcyclopropenone sensitization with weekly scalp DPC. The sample was whole blood, taken in connection with sensitization to the hapten diphenylcyclopropenone (DPC). These TCRs come from a woman aged 30 to 39 with alopecia areata. Some clones in this sample may be carry-over from other donors' samples.

This clonotype occurred a few times. The chain couples TRBV6-2 or TRBV6-3 to TRBJ2-1; 8 positions agree with TRBD1. The CDR3 is 12 residues long. V lost 6 bases, J lost 9 bases, and 4 bases stayed unmatched. Germline V gives CDR1 MNHEY, CDR2 SVGEGT. CDR3 in DNA: TGTGCCAGCAGGGACAGGGCCGTTGAGCAGTTCTTC. It codes for CASRDRAVEQFF.

At least ten counts were recorded for this clonotype. The genes are TRBV27 and TRBJ2-3; the D is unclear. V lost 5 bases and J 5 bases, leaving 14 bases between the germline ends. The CDR3 is made up of 14 amino acids. CDR1 is MNHEY and CDR2 is SMNVEV in the germline V gene (reference sequence). Written as DNA, the CDR3 is TGTGCCAGCAGTATCATCCCCCCGGGAGATACGCAGTATTTT. Protein product: CASSIIPPGDTQYF.

This clonotype was recorded at least ten times. V usage is TRBV15 and J usage is TRBJ1-3, with D possibly matching TRBD1 (5 bases). V lost 0 bases to trimming and J lost 2 bases, with 11 bases between them. CDR1 is LNHNV and CDR2 is YYDKDF in the germline V gene (reference sequence). The CDR3 is made up of 16 amino acids. The CDR3 spells CATSRDFSGAGNTIYF. CDR3 sequence (DNA): TGTGCCACCAGCAGAGATTTTTCGGGGGCTGGAAACACCATATATTTT.

This clonotype was observed many times. The chain employs TRBV18 and TRBJ1-1, with a possible D match to TRBD1 (5 bases). The CDR3 length is 12 residues. CDR1 is KGHSH and CDR2 is LQKENI in the germline V gene. The ends were cut back, 1 base at V and 7 bases at J, with 7 bases in the middle. The CDR3 bases are TGTGCCAGCTCACCACGGGGGTATGAAGCTTTCTTT. It translates to CASSPRGYEAFF.

Ten or more counts support this clonotype. This chain uses TRBV3-1 with TRBJ2-1, with 9 positions matching TRBD1. The V gene's germline CDR1 is LGHDT and CDR2 YNNKEL (reference sequence). V was pared by 4 bases and J by 4 bases, with 5 bases of the junction left unmatched. The CDR3 runs 15 residues. CDR3 DNA: TGTGCCAGCAGCCCCCCGGGACAGGGATACAATGAGCAGTTCTTC. Translating gives CASSPPGQGYNEQFF.

This clonotype was seen at least ten times. For the CDR3, the DNA is TGTGCCAGCACCATTGTAAGCGGGGGTTACAATGAGCAGTTCTTC. Amino acids: CASTIVSGGYNEQFF. V usage is TRBV7-3 and J usage is TRBJ2-1, with 8 bases matching TRBD2. This CDR3 is built from 15 residues. V lost 7 bases to trimming and J lost 4 bases; unmatched junction nucleotides: 9. Germline V lookup: CDR1 SGHTA, CDR2 FQGTGA.

This clonotype was counted once. The CDR3 DNA follows: TGTGCCAGCAGCCAGGGTAGCACTGAAGCTTTCTTT. Translated, it gives CASSQGSTEAFF. This chain uses TRBV12-3 or TRBV12-4 with TRBJ1-1, with D possibly being TRBD1 (5 bases). Trimming removed 6 bases from V and 4 bases from J, with 9 bases in between. The CDR3 loop spans 12 amino acids.

This clonotype was counted ten times or more. V gene TRBV21-1 combines with J gene TRBJ1-2. TRBV21-1 is annotated as a pseudogene. This CDR3 has 14 amino acids. The CDR3 reads CASSKVAANYGYTF. In nucleotides, the CDR3 is TGTGCCAGCAGCAAAGTTGCAGCCAACTATGGCTACACCTTC.

Notes on this clonotype: This may stem from a read error, because a much larger clone lies one nucleotide away. The J gene is TRBJ2-3, the V gene TRBV3-1; D gene ambiguous. From germline, CDR1 is LGHDT and CDR2 YNNKEL (reference sequence). This CDR3 contains 15 residues. The CDR3 reads CVSSLPGYGTDTQYF. DNA of the CDR3: TGTGTCAGCAGCCTCCCCGGGTACGGCACAGATACGCAGTATTTT.

This clonotype was recorded many times. The rearrangement joins TRBV12-3 or TRBV12-4 to TRBJ2-2; TRBD1 aligns across 9 bases. Trimming took 1 base from V and 5 from J; bases not matched to a gene: 2. CDR3 length: 15 residues. In DNA, the CDR3 is TGTGCCAGCAGTTTAGTGACAGGGGGTACCGGGGAGCTGTTTTTT. This gives the protein CASSLVTGGTGELFF.

This clonotype occurred many times. This chain uses TRBV7-3 with TRBJ2-3; perhaps TRBD1 as D (7 bases). The length of the CDR3 is 15 residues. Germline values: CDR1 SGHTA, CDR2 FQGTGA. V gave up 5 bases and J gave up 2 bases, with 14 bases separating them. The CDR3 loop reads CASSRGQGDTDTQYF. CDR3 bases: TGTGCCAGCAGCCGGGGGCAGGGGGACACAGATACGCAGTATTTT.

Ten or more counts support this clonotype. The V and J genes are TRBV30 and TRBJ1-6, with 10 nucleotides matching TRBD1. The trim removed 2 bases at V and 9 bases at J, leaving 7 bases unmatched. Germline CDR1 reads GTSNPN; CDR2 reads SVGIG (reference sequence). The CDR3 covers 15 residues. CDR3 region: CAWSLPGQGSSPLHF. CDR3 in DNA: TGTGCCTGGAGTCTACCGGGACAGGGGAGTTCACCCCTCCACTTT.

The sample holds many counts of this clonotype. The gene calls are TRBV6-5 and TRBJ1-1, with 7 bases identical to TRBD1. Germline lookup yields CDR1 MNHEY and CDR2 SVGAGI. Losses at the gene ends were 5 bases for V and 6 bases for J; bases not matched to a gene: 12. This CDR3 contains 15 residues. The CDR3 coding sequence is TGTGCCAGCAGTCCCTATCGGGCAGGGGGACCTGAAGCTTTCTTT. Translation gives CASSPYRAGGPEAFF.

Ten or more counts support this clonotype. The chain recombines TRBV11-2 with TRBJ2-5, with 7 bases that match TRBD2. The CDR3 length is 15 residues. The V and J ends lost 5 bases and 7 bases, in that order; junction bases with no gene match: 13. Germline V gene sequence: CDR1 SGHAT, CDR2 FQNNGV. CDR3 region: CASSQPSGVPGTQYF. Written as DNA, the CDR3 is TGTGCCAGCAGCCAACCAAGCGGGGTCCCCGGGACCCAGTACTTC.

This clonotype came up many times. The V gene is TRBV29-1, the J gene TRBJ1-2; 9 positions match TRBD1. The CDR3 is 14 residues long. Germline trimming cut 6 bases from V and 8 bases from J; bases unmatched to any gene: 13. Germline loops: CDR1 SQVTM, CDR2 ANQGSEA. The CDR3 spells CSVEGGQGLDGYTF. The CDR3 DNA reads as TGCAGCGTCGAGGGGGGACAGGGACTTGACGGCTACACCTTC.

In this sample, this clonotype turned up a few times. The chain recombines TRBV7-8 with TRBJ2-3, with 8 bases aligning to TRBD1. The CDR3 spans 14 residues. CDR1 is SGHVS and CDR2 is FQNEAQ in the germline V gene. The junction had 5 bases not matched to a gene; V was cut back by 5 bases and J by 4 bases. The CDR3, as DNA: TGTGCCAGCAGCGTGAGGACAGGGTCAGATACGCAGTATTTT. This encodes CASSVRTGSDTQYF.

This clonotype has ten or more counts. V usage is TRBV6-2 or TRBV6-3 and J usage is TRBJ2-2; D perhaps matches TRBD1 (6 bases). The CDR3 totals 13 residues. Trimming shortened V by 5 bases and J by 3 bases, and 7 bases separated the two germline ends. The germline gives CDR1 MNHEY, CDR2 SVGEGT. CDR3 amino acids: CASSQGYTGELFF. DNA of the CDR3: TGTGCCAGCAGTCAGGGGTACACCGGGGAGCTGTTTTTT.

This clonotype was recorded many times. The chain joins TRBV6-1 to TRBJ2-7; 9 positions match TRBD2. V lost 7 bases and J lost 5; bases outside the gene matches: 3. CDR1 and CDR2 from the germline V gene are MNHNS and SASEGT. CDR3 length: 12 amino acids. The CDR3 spells CASTLAGNEQYF. The DNA for the CDR3 is TGTGCCAGCACGCTAGCGGGGAACGAGCAGTACTTC.

In this sample, this clonotype turned up many times. This chain links TRBV7-2 with TRBJ1-4; a possible D gene is TRBD1 (6 bases). The V gene lost 2 bases and the J gene lost 7 bases, with 23 bases spanning the gap. Germline loops: CDR1 SGHTA, CDR2 FQGNSA. This CDR3 has 18 residues. The CDR3 region has the DNA TGTGCCAGCAGCTTATTCATTCCGGGCCCGATGGACAGTGAAAAACTGTTTTTT. Its translation is CASSLFIPGPMDSEKLFF.

The V gene is TRBV6-2 or TRBV6-3, the J gene TRBJ2-7; D call uncertain. The CDR3 spans 12 residues. CDR1 and CDR2 from the germline V gene are MNHEY and SVGEGT. The V gene lost 7 bases and the J gene lost 3 bases, with 10 bases spanning the gap. The CDR3 protein is CASNDGLYEQYF. CDR3 DNA: TGTGCCAGCAATGACGGTCTCTACGAGCAGTACTTC.

This clonotype has at least ten counts. The rearrangement joins TRBV27 to TRBJ1-6, with a possible D match to TRBD1 (5 bases). V lost 7 bases to trimming and J lost 8 bases, with 15 bases between them. Germline V CDR1 and CDR2: MNHEY, SMNVEV (reference sequence). There are 14 residues in the CDR3. CDR3 amino acids: CASTQTVTYSPLHF. The CDR3 DNA reads TGTGCCAGCACCCAGACAGTAACCTATTCACCCCTCCACTTT.

This clonotype was found many times. This chain joins TRBV7-2 and TRBJ2-7; tentative D call: TRBD2 (6 bases). With 0 bases removed from V and 3 bases from J, the gap between germline ends came to 12 bases. Germline-derived CDR1 and CDR2 are SGHTA and FQGNSA. This CDR3 contains 15 residues. For the CDR3, the DNA is TGTGCCAGCAGCTTAGCGGCGGGGACCAACTACGAGCAGTACTTC. This codes for CASSLAAGTNYEQYF.

This clonotype was counted a few times. The V gene is TRBV6-2 or TRBV6-3, the J gene TRBJ1-3; D not resolved. The CDR3 consists of 15 residues. CDR1 is MNHEY and CDR2 is SVGEGT in the germline V gene. The ends were cut back, 7 bases at V and 0 bases at J, with 13 bases in the middle. The DNA for the CDR3 is TGTGCCAGCACCCCACAGCGGAGCTCTGGAAACACCATATATTTT. This codes for CASTPQRSSGNTIYF.

The chain links TRBV29-1 to TRBJ2-7; D is unclear. The V gene's germline CDR1 is SQVTM and CDR2 ANQGSEA. Trimming took 4 bases from V and 3 from J, leaving 10 bases between them. This CDR3 is 12 amino acids long. The CDR3: CSVVVAVYEQYF. CDR3 nucleotides: TGCAGCGTTGTCGTTGCCGTCTACGAGCAGTACTTC.

In its sample, this clonotype was seen a few times. The rearrangement joins TRBV7-8 to TRBJ2-3, with no clear D. Germline loops: CDR1 SGHVS, CDR2 FQNEAQ. CDR3 size: 13 residues. V lost 3 bases and J 1 base, leaving 5 bases between the germline ends. CDR3 residues: CASSFPGTDTQYF. CDR3 DNA: TGTGCCAGCAGCTTTCCTGGCACAGATACGCAGTATTTT.

This clonotype has a count of ten or more. This sequence joins TRBV5-1 and TRBJ2-7; D uncertain. Deletions cut 0 bases from V and 2 bases from J, with 9 bases between. There are 14 residues in the CDR3. CDR1 SGHRS and CDR2 YFSETQ come from the germline V gene. The CDR3 DNA follows: TGCGCCAGCAGCTTGGACAGTAACGCCTACGAGCAGTACTTC. It translates to CASSLDSNAYEQYF.